This note documents a single TCR beta chain sequence. These data belong to a study of blood T cell repertoires in COVID-19. The wider study: The samples span acute and convalescent COVID-19 from the United States, Italy and Spain.

Measured with immunoSEQ multiplex PCR; TCRdb has only the in-frame clones, and not every one. This table has about 220,000 clones, roughly 80% appearing once. Trimming took off 3 bases at V and 6 bases at J, with 18 bases between the two ends. Germline CDR1 reads LNHDA; CDR2 reads SQIVND (reference sequence). CDR3 length: 16 residues. The clonotype was recovered from a woman aged 70 to 79 with COVID-19, enrolled during active disease. The sample was peripheral blood. The rearrangement links TRBV19 to TRBJ1-5; a possible D gene is TRBD1 (6 bases). The CDR3 loop is CASSIPPQGPGQPQHF. CDR3 DNA: TGTGCCAGTAGTATCCCCCCACAGGGACCGGGTCAGCCCCAGCATTTT.